The next 19 T cell receptor beta chains were all read from a single sample in a study of blood T cells in healthy people across ages. Alongside a J-beta primer mix, a sample-barcoded 5' primer served in a second PCR lasting roughly 7 to 11 cycles. A single record per CDR3 protein comes from TCRdb applying MiXCR to the 5' RACE reads. Of fewer than 950,000 distinct CDR3 sequences listed, about 53% are singletons. Specimen: blood. These receptors all come from a man older than 75 in good health.

This chain uses TRBV6-2 or TRBV6-3 with TRBJ2-1; TRBD2 matches 8 bases. From germline, CDR1 is MNHEY and CDR2 SVGEGT. The trim removed 8 bases at V and 4 bases at J, leaving 19 bases unmatched. This CDR3 region has 18 residues. The chain's CDR3 is CASSYSGTLERGYNEQFF. CDR3 nucleotides: TGTGCCAGCTCCTATTCCGGAACTCTAGAGCGGGGGTACAATGAGCAGTTCTTC.

This rearrangement joins TRBV20-1 to TRBJ1-1; TRBD1 might be the D (6 bases). CDR3 length: 13 residues. Trimming shortened V by 0 bases and J by 4 bases, and 9 bases separated the two germline ends. Germline V gene sequence: CDR1 DFQATT, CDR2 SNEGSKA (reference sequence). The CDR3 bases are TGCAGTGCTAGAGAGGGGGCGGGCACTGAAGCTTTCTTT. Its translation: CSAREGAGTEAFF.

The rearrangement links TRBV5-1 to TRBJ2-3; tentatively, D is TRBD1 (6 bases). The CDR3 consists of 15 residues. The V gene's germline CDR1 is SGHRS and CDR2 YFSETQ. V lost 0 bases and J 3 bases, leaving 11 bases between the germline ends. CDR3 nucleotide sequence: TGCGCCAGCAGCTTGGTCAGGGGCGGAACAGATACGCAGTATTTT. This encodes CASSLVRGGTDTQYF.

The chain has TRBV9 and TRBJ1-2; TRBD1 aligns across 10 bases. This CDR3 contains 14 residues. V was pared by 0 bases and J by 12 bases, with 8 bases of the junction left unmatched. CDR1 is SGDLS, CDR2 YYNGEE, per germline. The CDR3 coding sequence is TGTGCCAGCAGCGTAGTTGCGGGACAGGGGTTTCACACCTTC. Protein: CASSVVAGQGFHTF.

This clonotype was seen a handful of times. V usage is TRBV10-3 and J usage is TRBJ2-5; D is ambiguous. Germline CDR1 and CDR2: ENHRY and SYGVKD. The germline V and J ends were trimmed by 3 bases and 5 bases, with 4 bases remaining between them. The CDR3 length is 11 residues. The CDR3 region has the DNA TGTGCCATCAGTGACGGTGAGACCCAGTACTTC. Its protein is CAISDGETQYF.

The genes are TRBV29-1 and TRBJ2-7; TRBD1 or TRBD2 may be the D gene (6 bases each). Germline V gene lookup returns CDR1 SQVTM and CDR2 ANQGSEA. V shed 6 bases and J shed 6 bases, with 15 bases lying between them. This CDR3 has 12 residues. The CDR3 loop reads CSVRDNLAEQYF. The CDR3 region has the DNA TGCAGCGTGCGGGACAACCTCGCCGAGCAGTACTTC.

This clonotype was recorded many times. The CDR3 protein is CSVLASGRSEQYF. The DNA for the CDR3 is TGCAGCGTTCTAGCTAGCGGGAGGAGCGAGCAGTACTTC. V gene TRBV29-1 combines with J gene TRBJ2-7; the match to TRBD2 covers 11 bases. Trimming removed 5 bases from V and 6 bases from J; junction bases left unmatched: 6. Germline V gene lookup returns CDR1 SQVTM and CDR2 ANQGSEA. This CDR3 has 13 amino acids.

Only a few counts were recorded for this clonotype. This chain links TRBV10-3 with TRBJ2-7; 7 nucleotides line up with TRBD1. Trimming at V came to 6 bases and at J to 3 bases, leaving 5 bases not matched to a gene. The germline V gene encodes CDR1 ENHRY and CDR2 SYGVKD. CDR3 size: 13 residues. CDR3 amino acids: CAIRTGQFYEQYF. The CDR3 DNA follows: TGTGCCATCAGGACGGGACAGTTCTACGAGCAGTACTTC.

This clonotype was recorded only once. The chain recombines TRBV12-3 or TRBV12-4 with TRBJ2-3, with D unclear. The V end was cut by 6 bases, the J end by 1 base, with 14 bases between. The CDR3 consists of 15 residues. The CDR3 bases are TGTGCCAGCAGCCCCAGACGAGTAGGCACAGATACGCAGTATTTT. Translated, it gives CASSPRRVGTDTQYF.

This clonotype was picked up a small number of times. V gene TRBV20-1 combines with J gene TRBJ2-3; 12 nucleotides match TRBD2. The CDR3 loop spans 16 amino acids. The germline V gene encodes CDR1 DFQATT and CDR2 SNEGSKA (reference sequence). V was pared by 6 bases and J by 6 bases, with 13 bases of the junction left unmatched. DNA of the CDR3: TGCAGTGCCCATAGACGACTAGCGGGAGATGGGGATACGCAGTATTTT. This encodes CSAHRRLAGDGDTQYF.

The chain combines TRBV12-3 or TRBV12-4 with TRBJ2-1, with 8 bases aligning to TRBD1. CDR3 length: 16 residues. Trimming took 2 bases from V and 8 from J; bases not matched to a gene: 11. The CDR3 sequence is CASSLSSQGAGYEQFF. In DNA, the CDR3 is TGTGCCAGCAGTTTATCGTCGCAGGGGGCTGGATATGAGCAGTTCTTC.

The rearrangement joins TRBV6-2 or TRBV6-3 to TRBJ2-1; 11 nucleotides line up with TRBD1. The V gene end was trimmed by 8 bases and the J gene end by 6 bases; junction bases not matched to a gene: 3. Germline CDR1 reads MNHEY; CDR2 reads SVGEGT. This CDR3 spans 13 amino acids. CDR3 protein: CASRTGGFNEQFF. As DNA, the CDR3 is TGTGCCAGCCGGACAGGGGGCTTCAATGAGCAGTTCTTC.

This clonotype was observed a handful of times. V usage is TRBV10-3 and J usage is TRBJ2-5; TRBD2 aligns across 13 bases. The V and J ends lost 4 bases and 5 bases, in that order; junction bases with no gene match: 4. Germline V gene lookup returns CDR1 ENHRY and CDR2 SYGVKD. The CDR3 extends over 15 amino acids. The CDR3 coding sequence is TGTGCCATCAGTGGGACTAGCGGGAGTGCGGAGACCCAGTACTTC. Translation: CAISGTSGSAETQYF.

This clonotype has only a few counts. This chain joins TRBV13 and TRBJ2-5; TRBD1 matches at 8 bases. This CDR3 is built from 13 residues. The trim removed 7 bases at V and 3 bases at J, leaving 4 bases unmatched. From germline, CDR1 is PRHDT and CDR2 FYEKMQ (reference sequence). The CDR3 loop is CASTLQGEETQYF. DNA for the CDR3: TGTGCCAGCACCCTACAGGGGGAAGAGACCCAGTACTTC.

V is TRBV11-2 and J is TRBJ2-1; 8 bases map to TRBD2. Germline values: CDR1 SGHAT, CDR2 FQNNGV. After removal of 4 bases from V and 2 bases from J, the junction contained 10 bases not matched to a gene. The CDR3 consists of 17 residues. In DNA form, the CDR3 reads TGTGCCAGCAGCTCCCACTCCGGGACTAGGGCCTACAATGAGCAGTTCTTC. Translating gives CASSSHSGTRAYNEQFF.

This clonotype has a handful of counts. The rearrangement links TRBV15 to TRBJ2-4; TRBD1 matches 7 bases. V was pared by 3 bases and J by 2 bases, with 4 bases of the junction left unmatched. The CDR3 spans 15 residues. Germline V gene data show CDR1 as LNHNV and CDR2 as YYDKDF (reference sequence). CDR3 sequence: CATSRETGTKNIQYF. The CDR3 region has the DNA TGTGCCACCAGCAGGGAGACAGGGACCAAAAACATTCAGTACTTC.

This clonotype occurred once. This chain uses TRBV10-3 with TRBJ2-3, with 7 positions matching TRBD1. V lost 8 bases to trimming and J lost 6 bases; unmatched junction nucleotides: 8. Germline V gives CDR1 ENHRY, CDR2 SYGVKD. This CDR3 comprises 13 residues. The CDR3 is CAIGTAVEDTQYF. The CDR3 DNA follows: TGTGCCATCGGGACAGCGGTGGAGGATACGCAGTATTTT.

The chain carries TRBV15 and TRBJ2-1; 7 bases match TRBD1. The trim removed 4 bases at V and 1 base at J, leaving 13 bases unmatched. Germline assignment: CDR1 LNHNV and CDR2 YYDKDF (reference sequence). This CDR3 is 18 amino acids long. This chain's CDR3 is CATSMTGKMVKSYNEQFF. CDR3 nucleotide sequence: TGTGCCACCAGCATGACAGGGAAAATGGTCAAATCCTACAATGAGCAGTTCTTC.

This clonotype was counted between two and nine times. This chain links TRBV6-6 with TRBJ1-6; 7 nucleotides line up with TRBD1. The CDR3 length is 13 residues. Germline assignment: CDR1 MNHNY and CDR2 SVGAGI (reference sequence). V trimming: 11 bases; J trimming: 8 bases; junction bases outside the gene matches: 9. The CDR3 loop reads CAGCRDSYSPLHF. The CDR3 nucleotides read TGTGCCGGATGCCGGGACAGCTATTCACCCCTCCACTTT.